What follows is one T cell receptor (beta chain) and its context. The clone's antigen remains unknown. No base quality values were provided; no much bigger clone lies one nucleotide off. Libraries were constructed by 5' RACE. The sequencer was an Illumina HiSeq 2000. Template switching added a universal primer binding site, and the final cDNA carried a unique molecular identifier that allowed TCR cDNA molecules to be counted accurately. Specific primers in the conserved constant-segment region were used to synthesize first-strand cDNA for TCR alpha and beta chains. To control for contamination, every cDNA library carried two barcodes: a SMART-Mk sample barcode plus Illumina barcodes. TruSeq adapter sequences, together with Illumina sample barcodes, were added in two successive PCR steps. The Illumina HiSeq platform was used with custom primers to sequence TCR alpha and beta cDNA libraries. The original methods were these. Unique molecular identifiers were extracted from raw reads with MiGEC, and CDR3 positions were determined with MiXCR. Recombination models were inferred per individual with the repgenHMM and IGoR tools using an EM algorithm. The analysis of shared clonotypes was done with the tcR package in R, with sharing normalized by the product of cloneset sizes. Out-of-frame nonproductive sequences were analyzed to study raw recombination free of thymic and clonal selection effects. Clones were called with MiXCR by TCRdb after fastp trimmed the public reads at Q25, and only in-frame beta chains were retained. Each record represents a unique CDR3 protein, reported with the most common genes and DNA among its rows. In this record, the V and J calls reflect TCRdb's handling and not the investigators' own analysis. In all, the sample holds roughly 690,000 distinct CDR3 sequences, and roughly 20% of those were seen once. 4.3% of the sample belongs to the ten largest clones.

This sample was included in a study of identical twins listed by TCRdb under 2016. About the full investigation: TCR alpha and beta repertoires from monozygotic twins, unrelated adults of various ages and cord blood were deep-sequenced to test whether fetal clonotypes persist. To rule out contamination, replicate twin experiments were performed at different times with different library preparation protocols.

Only healthy Caucasian donors were included. The twin cohort comprised three pairs of female monozygotic twins, all aged roughly 18 to 30 years. Peripheral blood mononuclear cells were used as the source from which RNA for TCR libraries was isolated. Summary of the overall study and its limitations: Invariant T cells such as MAIT and iNKT could partly confound zero-insertion analyses, although diverse VJ usage argued against such confounding for most clonotypes. Out-of-frame TCR alpha sharing in monozygotic twins was systematically underestimated by recombination models, whereas sharing between unrelated individuals was in agreement with the recombination models. Excess twin sharing in beta out-of-frame sequences was weaker because fewer shared sequences lowered the signal-to-noise ratio. Out-of-frame TCR alpha sequences shared between twins showed an excess of low generation-probability sequences compared with coincidental sharing between unrelated individuals. Abundant cord blood beta clonotypes carried fewer insertions; young adult naive repertoires showed a weaker similar trend, while memory repertoires showed none. Because the same donors could not be followed over many years, the conclusions relied on cross-sectional statistical analysis.

According to the germline V gene, CDR1 reads SGHTA and CDR2 reads FQGNSA. Trimmed from V: 3 bases; trimmed from J: 2 bases; junction bases lacking a gene match: 7. The CDR3 numbers 15 residues from cysteine through phenylalanine. Only the CDR3 region is kept as DNA, spanning 45 bases read in frame from base 1. This same sample was also part of a study on T cells expressing NK-cell markers. The second investigation adds: In sorted CD3+CD56+NKG2C+, CD3+CD56+NKG2C- and CD3+CD56-NKG2C+ T-cell subsets from eight donors, TCR beta-chain repertoires were profiled. Of the eight sequenced donors, seven were found to be HCMV-seropositive and one was found to be HCMV-seronegative. To restrict sorting to alphabetaTCR-expressing T cells, an anti-gammadeltaTCR antibody was added in several experiments. In six or seven donors, the dominant CD3+CD56+NKG2C+ clonotypes ranked among the top 10 CD8+ clonotypes, making up about 1.0-7.5% of CD8+ T cells. Those dominant clonotypes were again the most abundant among CD3+CD56-NKG2C+ cells in several donors, at about 25-60.1%. Whether the expanded NKG2C-expressing T cell clones were specific for HCMV antigens was left unclear. The eight sequenced donors were randomly selected healthy volunteers, three men and five women. A commercial ELISA kit detecting HCMV-specific IgG in serum was used to determine HCMV serostatus. For five or six donors, unsorted PBMC were also used to sequence bulk peripheral blood T-cell repertoires. MIGEC was used to demultiplex reads and group reads by UMI, and MiTCR was used to assemble and quantify clonotypes. To exclude erroneous sequences, only TCR cDNA sequences supported by at least two reads were retained. The tcR package was used for downstream repertoire analysis, and clonotypes were matched between fractions using CDR3 nucleotide sequence together with V segment. Antigen specificity was annotated against VDJdb with VDJmatch, allowing one amino acid substitution in CDR3.

Sequencing used PBMCs. This receptor was obtained from a woman under 30 in good health. The chain uses TRBV7-2 and TRBJ2-7, and 7 bases in between align with TRBD1. The CDR3 amino acid sequence is: CASSLAGTVAYEQYF. The base sequence is TGTGCCAGCAGCTTGGCCGGGACAGTGGCCTACGAGCAGTACTTC.